A single T cell receptor (beta chain) is shown here with its context. The Seattle site enrolled patients during active infection and followed them longitudinally. These data originate in a study of blood T cell repertoires in COVID-19. About the study: Researchers got acute and convalescent COVID-19 samples from the United States, Italy and Spain.

V trimming: 5 bases; J trimming: 6 bases; junction bases outside the gene matches: 9. The CDR3 has 14 amino acids. CDR1 is MNHEY and CDR2 is SMNVEV in the germline V gene (reference sequence). TCRdb keeps only in-frame clones here, not all; method: immunoSEQ multiplex PCR. The sample has 350,000 to 400,000 clones; 86% are singletons. The chain carries TRBV27 and TRBJ2-7, with 8 bases matching TRBD1. The sample consisted of peripheral blood. The clonotype comes from a woman between 55 and 75 years old with COVID-19, enrolled during active disease. CDR3 protein: CASSPDRVQGEQYF. In DNA form, the CDR3 reads TGTGCCAGCAGTCCGGACAGGGTTCAGGGCGAGCAGTACTTC.